The 19 T cell receptor beta chains presented below share a single source sample, sequenced in a study of cytomegalovirus exposure and HLA in healthy donors. The study ran its PCR with 60 Vbeta and 13 Jbeta primers. Only in-frame clones appear in the TCRdb table, and some are missing; sequencing was by immunoSEQ multiplex PCR. The sample records 100,000 or so clones, under 85% being singletons. Sequencing was done on a sample of PBMCs. The receptors here all came from a man younger than 35 in good health and CMV-seronegative.

The chain is built from TRBV12-5 and TRBJ2-7, with a possible D match to TRBD1 (6 bases). The germline CDR1 and CDR2 sequences are LGHNT and FRNRAP. This CDR3 region has 13 residues. V lost 7 bases and J 4 bases, leaving 14 bases between the germline ends. CDR3 nucleotides: TGTGCTAGTGCCCTGGGGGCAGCTTACGAGCAGTACTTC. This gives the protein CASALGAAYEQYF.

The chain has TRBV6-5 and TRBJ1-5; D perhaps matches TRBD1 (5 bases). V gave up 8 bases and J gave up 4 bases, with 12 bases separating them. CDR1 is MNHEY, CDR2 SVGAGI, per germline. CDR3 length: 13 residues. CDR3 sequence: CASGGSGNQPQHF. In nucleotides, the CDR3 is TGTGCCAGCGGCGGTTCAGGGAATCAGCCCCAGCATTTT.

The genes are TRBV7-2 and TRBJ1-6; 9 bases are shared with TRBD1. This CDR3 has 15 amino acids. With 5 bases clipped from V and 9 bases from J, the junction kept 8 bases outside the gene matches. Germline CDR1 and CDR2: SGHTA and FQGNSA. The chain's CDR3 is CASSDPGGQGSPLHF. CDR3 DNA sequence: TGTGCCAGCAGCGATCCAGGGGGACAGGGTTCACCCCTCCACTTT.

The V call is TRBV6-6, the J call TRBJ2-1, with TRBD1 identical over 8 bases. Looked up from germline, CDR1 is MNHNY and CDR2 is SVGAGI (reference sequence). This CDR3 region has 13 residues. Losses at the gene ends were 2 bases for V and 9 bases for J; bases not matched to a gene: 3. The chain's CDR3 is CASSYRQGSEQFF. Written as DNA, the CDR3 is TGTGCCAGCAGTTACCGACAGGGGAGTGAGCAGTTCTTC.

The chain is built from TRBV10-3 and TRBJ2-7; 7 nucleotides match TRBD2. V shed 6 bases, J shed 0 bases, and the junction held 14 bases outside the gene matches. This CDR3 has 17 residues. Germline CDR1 and CDR2: ENHRY and SYGVKD. The CDR3 sequence: CAIRGGVGTSSSYEQYF. CDR3 nucleotide sequence: TGTGCCATCAGGGGGGGGGTTGGGACTTCAAGCTCCTACGAGCAGTACTTC.

The V and J genes are TRBV27 and TRBJ2-7; 11 positions match TRBD2. The V gene end was trimmed by 8 bases and the J gene end by 3 bases; junction bases not matched to a gene: 3. Per germline, CDR1 MNHEY and CDR2 SMNVEV (reference sequence). The CDR3 extends over 13 amino acids. As DNA, the CDR3 is TGTGCCAGCCAAACTAGCGGGAGCTACGAGCAGTACTTC. Amino acids: CASQTSGSYEQYF.

This chain uses TRBV10-3 with TRBJ2-1; 7 bases match TRBD2. V lost 6 bases and J lost 5; bases outside the gene matches: 7. Germline CDR1 reads ENHRY; CDR2 reads SYGVKD. CDR3 length: 14 residues. CDR3 sequence: CAISAGTTNNEQFF. CDR3 sequence (DNA): TGTGCCATCAGCGCCGGGACTACGAACAATGAGCAGTTCTTC.

The V call is TRBV27, the J call TRBJ2-4; 11 positions agree with TRBD2. J lost 7 bases, V lost 3 bases, and 8 bases had no gene match. The CDR3 loop spans 16 amino acids. Per the germline V gene, CDR1 is MNHEY and CDR2 is SMNVEV (reference sequence). The CDR3 reads CASSFTSGRGRNIQYF. The CDR3 DNA is TGTGCCAGCAGTTTTACTAGCGGGAGAGGTCGGAACATTCAGTACTTC.

The chain has TRBV7-8 and TRBJ1-5; D call uncertain. Per the germline V gene, CDR1 is SGHVS and CDR2 is FQNEAQ. The CDR3 extends over 14 amino acids. V was clipped by 2 bases and J by 0 bases, with 5 bases between them. DNA of the CDR3: TGTGCCAGCAGCTTACAGATTAGCAATCAGCCCCAGCATTTT. Residues: CASSLQISNQPQHF.

The chain links TRBV4-2 to TRBJ2-7; 10 nucleotides line up with TRBD2. The CDR3 consists of 13 residues. Germline trimming cut 8 bases from V and 3 bases from J; bases unmatched to any gene: 4. Germline V gene sequence: CDR1 LGHNA, CDR2 YNFKEQ. In nucleotides, the CDR3 is TGTGCCAGCCGATCTAGCGGGAGCTACGAGCAGTACTTC. Protein: CASRSSGSYEQYF.

This clone was seen a few times. CDR3 loop: CASSLVPGDTEAFF. CDR3 DNA: TGTGCCAGCAGCTTGGTTCCAGGGGACACTGAAGCTTTCTTT. The J gene is TRBJ1-1, the V gene TRBV5-4; perhaps TRBD1 as D (6 bases). This CDR3 spans 14 amino acids. The germline gives CDR1 SGHNT, CDR2 YYREEE (reference sequence). V was clipped by 0 bases and J by 3 bases, with 9 bases between them.

This sequence joins TRBV6-5 and TRBJ2-7, with 8 bases fitting TRBD2. The junction had 6 bases not matched to a gene; V was cut back by 2 bases and J by 6 bases. The V gene's germline CDR1 is MNHEY and CDR2 SVGAGI. The CDR3 has 14 amino acids. CDR3 nucleotides: TGTGCCAGCAGTTACGATGGGACTAGTGGCGAGCAGTACTTC. The encoded protein is CASSYDGTSGEQYF.

The J gene is TRBJ2-3, the V gene TRBV6-1, with 9 bases lining up with TRBD2. V lost 4 bases, J lost 6 bases, and 14 bases stayed unmatched. The CDR3 runs to 17 residues. Germline V gene lookup returns CDR1 MNHNS and CDR2 SASEGT. CDR3 residues: CASSALASGLAEDTQYF. The DNA for the CDR3 is TGTGCCAGCAGTGCCCTCGCCTCGGGACTAGCAGAGGATACGCAGTATTTT.

This sequence joins TRBV29-1 and TRBJ1-1; D unresolved. V was cut by 0 bases and J by 1 base, with 12 bases left in between. Germline CDR1 SQVTM, CDR2 ANQGSEA. This CDR3 contains 15 residues. Here the CDR3 DNA reads TGCAGCGTTGAAGATCTGAGGGCTGGGAACACTGAAGCTTTCTTT. Encoded protein: CSVEDLRAGNTEAFF.

The V call is TRBV6-5, the J call TRBJ1-4; D gene uncertain. The CDR3 runs to 14 residues. V dropped 0 bases and J dropped 7 bases, with 9 bases sitting between them. Germline V lookup: CDR1 MNHEY, CDR2 SVGAGI. The CDR3: CASSYSIGGEKLFF. DNA of the CDR3: TGTGCCAGCAGTTACTCGATAGGAGGTGAAAAACTGTTTTTT.

V and J are TRBV7-3 and TRBJ1-1; D is possibly TRBD1 (5 bases). The CDR3 runs 16 residues. The V and J ends lost 0 bases and 4 bases respectively, with 15 bases between them. Germline CDR1 reads SGHTA; CDR2 reads FQGTGA. The CDR3 is CASSLTLIGQGTEAFF. CDR3 in DNA: TGTGCCAGCAGCTTAACGTTAATAGGGCAGGGCACTGAAGCTTTCTTT.

V usage is TRBV15 and J usage is TRBJ2-5; tentatively, D is TRBD1 (8 bases). Looked up from germline, CDR1 is LNHNV and CDR2 is YYDKDF (reference sequence). Between the trimmed V and J ends, which lost 0 bases and 4 bases, there was a span of 15 bases. The CDR3 spans 16 residues. Here the CDR3 DNA reads TGTGCCACCAGCAGAGATCTACAGGGGGGGGCAGAGACCCAGTACTTC. Its protein is CATSRDLQGGAETQYF.

This chain links TRBV5-1 with TRBJ1-5, with D possibly being TRBD1 (5 bases). The CDR3 contains 14 residues. Germline lookup yields CDR1 SGHRS and CDR2 YFSETQ. Trimming removed 1 base at V and 5 bases at J, with 10 bases between. The CDR3 spells CASSLMGEDQPQHF. The DNA for the CDR3 is TGCGCCAGCAGCTTGATGGGGGAGGATCAGCCCCAGCATTTT.

The genes are TRBV9 and TRBJ2-1; no definite D call. V dropped 2 bases and J dropped 0 bases, with 6 bases sitting between them. CDR1 and CDR2 (germline): SGDLS, YYNGEE. This CDR3 spans 14 amino acids. CDR3 amino acids: CASSVLSSYNEQFF. Here the CDR3 DNA reads TGTGCCAGCAGCGTTCTAAGCTCCTACAATGAGCAGTTCTTC.